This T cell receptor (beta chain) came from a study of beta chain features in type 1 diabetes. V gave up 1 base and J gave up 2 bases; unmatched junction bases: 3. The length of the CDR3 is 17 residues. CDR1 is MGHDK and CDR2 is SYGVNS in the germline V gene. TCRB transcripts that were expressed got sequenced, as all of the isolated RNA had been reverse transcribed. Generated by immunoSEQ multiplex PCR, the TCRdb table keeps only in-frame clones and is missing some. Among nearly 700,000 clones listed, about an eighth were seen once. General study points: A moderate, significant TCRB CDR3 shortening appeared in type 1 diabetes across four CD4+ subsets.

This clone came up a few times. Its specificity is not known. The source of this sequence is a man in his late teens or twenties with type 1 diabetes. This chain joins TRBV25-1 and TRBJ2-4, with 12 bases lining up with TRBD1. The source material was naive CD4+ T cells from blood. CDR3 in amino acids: CASSESGQGASKNIQYF. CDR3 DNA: TGTGCCAGCAGTGAATCGGGACAGGGGGCTTCCAAAAACATTCAGTACTTC. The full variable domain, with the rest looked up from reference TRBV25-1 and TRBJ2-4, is EADIYQTPRYLVIGTGKKITLECSQTMGHDKMYWYQQDPGMELHLIHYSYGVNSTEKGDLSSESTVSRIRTEHFPLTLESARPSHTSQYLCASSESGQGASKNIQYFGAGTRLSVL.